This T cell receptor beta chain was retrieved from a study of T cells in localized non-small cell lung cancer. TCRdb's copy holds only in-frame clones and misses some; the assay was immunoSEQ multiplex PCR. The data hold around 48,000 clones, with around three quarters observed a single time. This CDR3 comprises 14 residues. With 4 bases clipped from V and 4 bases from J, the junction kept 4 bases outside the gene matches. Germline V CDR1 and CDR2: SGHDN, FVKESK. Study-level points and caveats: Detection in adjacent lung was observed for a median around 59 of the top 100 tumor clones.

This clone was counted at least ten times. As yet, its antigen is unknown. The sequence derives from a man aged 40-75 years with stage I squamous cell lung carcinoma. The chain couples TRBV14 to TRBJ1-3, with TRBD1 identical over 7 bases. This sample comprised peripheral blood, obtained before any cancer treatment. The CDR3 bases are TGTGCCAGCAGCCGCCGACAGGGAGGAAACACCATATATTTT. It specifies CASSRRQGGNTIYF.